The 11 T cell receptor beta chains in this list originate from one sample, sequenced in a study of low-dose radiotherapy and immunotherapy resistance in tumors. First-strand cDNA used TRAV- and TRBV-specific primers, covering alpha and beta chains. Amplification, which lasted roughly 22 PCR cycles, used a constant-region primer and V-primer adapter to amplify TCRs. Using its own MiXCR run on the reads, TCRdb lists one record per CDR3 protein. The table lists around 100,000 distinct CDR3 sequences, less than 25% of them singletons, with approximately 4% in the top ten. Time point noted: after trial treatment. Treatment: LDRT plus nivolumab, ipilimumab, low-dose cyclophosphamide and aspirin (RACIN trial). This specimen was PBMCs, taken after low-dose radiotherapy plus immunotherapy. All receptors derive from a male donor with prostate cancer.

The sample holds many counts of this clonotype. The rearrangement uses TRBV4-2 and TRBJ2-6; D may be TRBD1 (6 bases). Germline V gene sequence: CDR1 LGHNA, CDR2 YNFKEQ. The CDR3 is 18 amino acids. The germline V and J ends were trimmed by 2 bases and 2 bases, with 16 bases remaining between them. The CDR3 region is CASSQPGQKTAGANVLTF. The CDR3 nucleotides are TGTGCCAGCAGCCAACCCGGACAGAAGACGGCTGGGGCCAACGTCCTGACTTTC.

This clonotype appeared many times. The CDR3 region is CASSAAGFQETQYF. DNA for the CDR3: TGTGCCAGCAGTGCGGCGGGTTTCCAAGAGACCCAGTACTTC. V gene TRBV12-3 or TRBV12-4 combines with J gene TRBJ2-5; D is perhaps TRBD2 (5 bases). The CDR3 covers 14 residues. V lost 5 bases, J lost 1 base, and 11 bases lay in between.

This clonotype was seen more than once but under ten times. The chain couples TRBV7-9 to TRBJ2-7; D gene uncertain. From germline, CDR1 is SEHNR and CDR2 FQNEAQ (reference sequence). Trimming took off 2 bases at V and 7 bases at J, with 15 bases between the two ends. The CDR3 covers 14 residues. CDR3 sequence (DNA): TGTGCCAGCAGCTTAAACATTGGAGACGAGGAGCAGTACTTC. Its protein is CASSLNIGDEEQYF.

This chain uses TRBV5-1 with TRBJ2-3; D may be TRBD2 (7 bases). Germline V gene sequence: CDR1 SGHRS, CDR2 YFSETQ. V lost 4 bases to trimming and J lost 10 bases, with 19 bases between them. The CDR3 consists of 14 residues. CDR3 region: CASSPDRREDAQYF. CDR3 DNA sequence: TGCGCCAGCAGCCCGGACAGACGGGAGGACGCGCAGTATTTT.

As regards this clonotype: This may be a read error: a much more frequent sequence differs by one nucleotide. This chain links TRBV6-5 with TRBJ2-6, with 8 bases lining up with TRBD1. CDR3 length equals 18 residues. CDR1 is MNHEY and CDR2 is SVGAGI in the germline V gene. The CDR3 bases are TGTGCCAGCAGTTACGGCCGGGACAGGAGTTCTGGGGCCAAGGTCCTGACTTTC. Residues: CASSYGRDRSSGAKVLTF.

This clonotype was detected ten times or more. This chain links TRBV19 with TRBJ1-2, with D maybe TRBD1 (5 bases). V was cut by 9 bases and J by 1 base, with 9 bases left in between. CDR3 length equals 12 residues. CDR1 and CDR2 (germline): LNHDA, SQIVND (reference sequence). CDR3 region: CASLTDNYGYTF. The CDR3 DNA is TGTGCCAGCCTGACAGATAACTATGGCTACACCTTC.

V usage is TRBV7-2 and J usage is TRBJ2-1; D possibly corresponds to TRBD2 (6 bases). V lost 5 bases, J lost 3 bases, and 14 bases lay in between. Germline CDR1 reads SGHTA; CDR2 reads FQGNSA. The CDR3 loop spans 15 amino acids. The CDR3 nucleotides are TGTGCCAGCAGCCTTCGGGGGAGCAACTACAATGAGCAGTTCTTC. Amino acids: CASSLRGSNYNEQFF.

This clonotype was seen many times. The rearrangement joins TRBV6-4 to TRBJ1-1; D remains ambiguous. Trimming pared 2 bases from V and 0 bases from J, leaving 4 bases between. CDR3 length: 13 amino acids. In germline, CDR1 is MRHNA, CDR2 SNTAGT. The CDR3 coding sequence is TGTGCCAGCAGTGACCAAATGAACACTGAAGCTTTCTTT. It yields the protein CASSDQMNTEAFF.

This clonotype was seen repeatedly, ten times or more. V gene TRBV23-1 combines with J gene TRBJ2-2; D remains unclear. TRBV23-1 qualifies as an ORF whose function is uncertain. This CDR3 spans 15 amino acids. The V gene lost 6 bases and the J gene lost 1 base, with 12 bases spanning the gap. CDR3 nucleotide sequence: TGCGCCAGCAGCCCAACGACACTGAACACCGGGGAGCTGTTTTTT. Residues: CASSPTTLNTGELFF.

This clonotype was detected many times. This chain connects TRBV7-3 to TRBJ2-7, with TRBD2 matching over 7 bases. With V trimmed by 3 bases and J by 2 bases, 7 bases remained unmatched. There are 15 residues in the CDR3. The V gene's germline CDR1 is SGHTA and CDR2 FQGTGA. The DNA of the CDR3 is TGTGCCAGCAGCTTGGAGGGCGGGGGACCCTACGAGCAGTACTTC. As protein: CASSLEGGGPYEQYF.

This clonotype was counted many times. The V and J genes are TRBV10-1 and TRBJ2-5, with 9 bases fitting TRBD2. The germline gives CDR1 WNHNN, CDR2 SYGVQD (reference sequence). This CDR3 is 14 amino acids long. After removal of 4 bases from V and 3 bases from J, the junction contained 3 bases not matched to a gene. This CDR3 is CASSVAGDEETQYF. The DNA of the CDR3 is TGCGCCAGCAGTGTAGCGGGGGATGAAGAGACCCAGTACTTC.